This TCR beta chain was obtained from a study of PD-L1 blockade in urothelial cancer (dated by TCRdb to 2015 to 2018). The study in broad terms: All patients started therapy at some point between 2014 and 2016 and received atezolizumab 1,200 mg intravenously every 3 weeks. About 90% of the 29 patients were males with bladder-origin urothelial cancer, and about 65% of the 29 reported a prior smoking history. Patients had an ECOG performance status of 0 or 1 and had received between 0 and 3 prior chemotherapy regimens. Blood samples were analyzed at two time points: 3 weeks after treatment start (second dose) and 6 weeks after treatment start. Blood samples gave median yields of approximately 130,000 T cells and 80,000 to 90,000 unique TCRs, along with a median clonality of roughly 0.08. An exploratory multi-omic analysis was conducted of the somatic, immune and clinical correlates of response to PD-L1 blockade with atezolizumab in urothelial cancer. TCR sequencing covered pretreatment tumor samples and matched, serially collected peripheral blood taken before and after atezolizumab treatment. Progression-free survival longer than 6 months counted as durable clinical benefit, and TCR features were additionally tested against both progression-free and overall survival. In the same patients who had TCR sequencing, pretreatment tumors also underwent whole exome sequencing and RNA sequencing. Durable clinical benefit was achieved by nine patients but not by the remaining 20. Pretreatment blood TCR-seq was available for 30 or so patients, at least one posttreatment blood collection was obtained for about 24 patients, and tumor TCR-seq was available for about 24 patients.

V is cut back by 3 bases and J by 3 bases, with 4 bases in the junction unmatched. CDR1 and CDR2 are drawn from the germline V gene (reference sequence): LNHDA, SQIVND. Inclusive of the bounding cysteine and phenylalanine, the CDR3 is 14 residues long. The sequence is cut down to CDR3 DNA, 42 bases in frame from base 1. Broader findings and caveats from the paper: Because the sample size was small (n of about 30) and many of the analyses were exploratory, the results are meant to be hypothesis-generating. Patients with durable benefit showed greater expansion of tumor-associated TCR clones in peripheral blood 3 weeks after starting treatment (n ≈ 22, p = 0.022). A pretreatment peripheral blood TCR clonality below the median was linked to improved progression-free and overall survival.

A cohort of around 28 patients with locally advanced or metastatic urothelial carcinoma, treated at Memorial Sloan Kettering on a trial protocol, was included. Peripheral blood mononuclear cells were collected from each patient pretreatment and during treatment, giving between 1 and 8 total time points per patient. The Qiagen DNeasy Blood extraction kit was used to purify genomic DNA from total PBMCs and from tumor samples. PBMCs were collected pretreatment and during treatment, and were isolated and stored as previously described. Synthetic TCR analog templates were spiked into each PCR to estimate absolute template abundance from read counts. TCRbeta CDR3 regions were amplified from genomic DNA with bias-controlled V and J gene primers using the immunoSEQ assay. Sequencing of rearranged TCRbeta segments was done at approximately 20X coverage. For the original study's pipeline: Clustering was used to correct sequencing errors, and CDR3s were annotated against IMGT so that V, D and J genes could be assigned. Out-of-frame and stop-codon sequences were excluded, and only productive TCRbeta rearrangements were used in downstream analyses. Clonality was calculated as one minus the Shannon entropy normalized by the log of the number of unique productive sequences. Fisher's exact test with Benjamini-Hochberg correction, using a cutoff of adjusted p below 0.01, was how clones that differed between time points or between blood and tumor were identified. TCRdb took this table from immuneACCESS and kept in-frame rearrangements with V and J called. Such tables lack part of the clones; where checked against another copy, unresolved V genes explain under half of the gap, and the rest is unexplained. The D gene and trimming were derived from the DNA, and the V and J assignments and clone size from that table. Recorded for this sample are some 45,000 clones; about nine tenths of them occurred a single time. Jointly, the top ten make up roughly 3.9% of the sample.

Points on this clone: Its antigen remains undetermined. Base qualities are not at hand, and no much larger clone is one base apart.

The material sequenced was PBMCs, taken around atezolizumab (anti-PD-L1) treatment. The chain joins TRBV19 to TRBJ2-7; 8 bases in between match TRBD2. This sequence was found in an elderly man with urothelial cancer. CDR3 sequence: CASSIGLAVYEQYF. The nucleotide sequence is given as TGTGCCAGTAGTATTGGACTAGCCGTCTACGAGCAGTACTTC.